The T cell receptor (beta chain) under discussion was sequenced for a study of identical twins. The CDR3 length is 15 residues. Germline V gene data show CDR1 as SGHRS and CDR2 as YFSETQ. V lost 1 base, J lost 2 bases, and 7 bases lay in between. Many counts were recorded for this clonotype. Via MiXCR, TCRdb re-called the 5' RACE reads, giving one row per CDR3 protein. The sample comprises 600,000 to 800,000 distinct CDR3 sequences, 21% of which are singletons, and 4% to 5.5% rests with the top ten. Another study also made use of these data, one on T cells expressing NK-cell markers. That work states: Researchers report these clonotypes also headed the CD3+CD56-NKG2C+ fraction in several donors.

The sequenced material came from PBMCs. The TCR comes from a woman aged 18-35 years in good health. The chain employs TRBV5-1 and TRBJ2-6; D unresolved. CDR3 DNA: TGCGCCAGCAGCTTGTTGGGTACTGGGGCCAACGTCCTGACTTTC. Amino acid sequence: CASSLLGTGANVLTF.